The next 13 T cell receptor beta chains were all read from a single sample in a study of CD8 T cells in ankylosing spondylitis. TCRdb processed the 5' RACE reads anew with MiXCR; each CDR3 protein has one entry. The sample includes under 450,000 distinct CDR3 sequences, approximately 20% of them seen just once. Sequenced: blood, either unsorted or a sorted T cell fraction (not recorded which). All receptors derive from a male donor with ankylosing spondylitis or in good health (not recorded which).

With regard to this clonotype: This likely comes from a read error, as the CDR3 has no conserved phenylalanine or tryptophan at its end. The DNA of the CDR3 is TGTGCCAGCAGCCCCCCCAGGGGAATATACACTGAAGCTTTCATT. It translates to CASSPPRGIYTEAFI. This chain uses TRBV9 with TRBJ1-1; the D gene is possibly TRBD1 (6 bases). CDR1 is SGDLS and CDR2 is YYNGEE in the germline V gene. The CDR3 is made up of 15 amino acids. V dropped 4 bases and J dropped 3 bases, with 16 bases sitting between them.

This clonotype was counted only a few times. This chain joins TRBV10-3 and TRBJ2-1; 7 bases align to TRBD2. J gave up 0 bases and V 2 bases, and 7 bases lay outside the gene matches. Germline V gene data show CDR1 as ENHRY and CDR2 as SYGVKD. The CDR3 totals 17 residues. As DNA, the CDR3 is TGTGCCATCAGTGAGGCTCTAGCGGACTACTCCTACAATGAGCAGTTCTTC. Encoded protein: CAISEALADYSYNEQFF.

J is TRBJ2-2 and V is TRBV15, with unresolved D. Germline V gene sequence: CDR1 LNHNV, CDR2 YYDKDF (reference sequence). This CDR3 has 14 residues. With 1 base removed from V and 6 bases from J, the gap between germline ends came to 9 bases. Here the CDR3 DNA reads TGTGCCACCAGCAGAGGAATAGCTCCCGGGGAGCTGTTTTTT. Translating gives CATSRGIAPGELFF. Full variable domain (missing parts from reference TRBV15 and TRBJ2-2): DAMVIQNPRYQVTQFGKPVTLSCSQTLNHNVMYWYQQKSSQAPKLLFHYYDKDFNNEADTPDNFQSRRPNTSFCFLDIRSPGLGDTAMYLCATSRGIAPGELFFGEGSRLTVL.

This clonotype was counted between two and nine times. The genes are TRBV9 and TRBJ2-2; 7 positions agree with TRBD1. CDR3 length equals 18 residues. V was pared by 3 bases and J by 0 bases, with 11 bases of the junction left unmatched. The germline CDR1 and CDR2 sequences are SGDLS and YYNGEE. The CDR3 nucleotides read TGTGCCAGCAGCGAAGGGGGCAACCTAAGAACGAACACCGGGGAGCTGTTTTTT. Translating it yields CASSEGGNLRTNTGELFF.

V and J are TRBV19 and TRBJ1-1; 8 bases are a match to TRBD1. The CDR3 is 15 residues long. V dropped 7 bases and J dropped 4; count of bases not matched to a gene: 11. Germline CDR1 reads LNHDA; CDR2 reads SQIVND (reference sequence). The CDR3: CASMTGTGIGTEAFF. As DNA, the CDR3 is TGTGCCAGTATGACCGGGACAGGTATCGGCACTGAAGCTTTCTTT.

The sample holds many counts of this clonotype. The gene calls are TRBV12-3 or TRBV12-4 and TRBJ1-1; D possibly corresponds to TRBD1 (6 bases). V lost 6 bases and J 3 bases, leaving 14 bases between the germline ends. The CDR3 has 14 residues. The CDR3 protein is CASSQGTDDTEAFF. The CDR3 bases are TGTGCCAGCAGCCAGGGGACGGACGACACTGAAGCTTTCTTT.

This clonotype has more than one count but fewer than ten. V usage is TRBV28 and J usage is TRBJ2-4; a weak D match, TRBD1 (5 bases). In germline, CDR1 is MDHEN, CDR2 SYDVKM. The CDR3 is 15 residues long. Trimming left V 9 bases short and J 0 bases short, with 15 bases between. The CDR3 protein is CASGAQPLAKNIQYF. The CDR3 DNA sequence: TGTGCCAGTGGGGCACAACCCCTAGCCAAAAACATTCAGTACTTC.

This sequence joins TRBV6-1 and TRBJ2-1; 7 nucleotides agree with TRBD2. The V and J ends lost 2 bases and 4 bases, in that order; junction bases with no gene match: 5. Germline V gene sequence: CDR1 MNHNS, CDR2 SASEGT. The CDR3 covers 15 residues. The CDR3 spells CASSERGEGYNEQFF. Here the CDR3 DNA reads TGTGCCAGCAGTGAACGGGGGGAAGGTTACAATGAGCAGTTCTTC.

This clonotype came up a few times. The chain couples TRBV5-6 to TRBJ2-1; no clear D gene. Trimming stripped 0 bases from V and 8 bases from J, with 9 bases between. The germline gives CDR1 SGHDT, CDR2 YYEEEE. The length of the CDR3 is 13 residues. The CDR3: CASSLGSGDEQFF. In DNA, the CDR3 is TGTGCCAGCAGCTTGGGAAGTGGCGATGAGCAGTTCTTC.

This clonotype turned up a few times. CDR3 bases: TGTGCCAGCAGTGAACGGGGTGTAGCGGGGTCCTACGAGCAGTACTTC. This codes for CASSERGVAGSYEQYF. This sequence joins TRBV2 and TRBJ2-7; 8 nucleotides match TRBD2. This CDR3 contains 16 residues. Germline values: CDR1 SNHLY, CDR2 FYNNEI. V lost 2 bases to trimming and J lost 1 base; unmatched junction nucleotides: 7.

The genes are TRBV5-6 and TRBJ2-7; D call uncertain. The CDR3 runs 12 residues. Trimming shortened V by 2 bases and J by 9 bases, and 12 bases separated the two germline ends. CDR1 SGHDT and CDR2 YYEEEE come from the germline V gene. This CDR3 reads CASSFVSSGQYF. In DNA, the CDR3 is TGTGCCAGCAGCTTCGTTTCGTCTGGGCAGTACTTC. Variable domain in full (rest from reference TRBV5-6 and TRBJ2-7): DAGVTQSPTHLIKTRGQQVTLRCSPKSGHDTVSWYQQALGQGPQFIFQYYEEEERQRGNFPDRFSGHQFPNYSSELNVNALLLGDSALYLCASSFVSSGQYFGPGTRLTVT.

The rearrangement joins TRBV5-5 to TRBJ2-1; D gene ambiguous. Per the germline V gene, CDR1 is SGHKS and CDR2 is YYEKEE (reference sequence). The CDR3 runs to 12 residues. Trimming took off 5 bases at V and 5 bases at J, with 8 bases between the two ends. The CDR3, as DNA: TGTGCCAGCAGTTGGGAAGACAATGAGCAGTTCTTC. Amino acids: CASSWEDNEQFF.

V is TRBV6-1 and J is TRBJ2-1; 9 positions match TRBD2. Germline V gene data show CDR1 as MNHNS and CDR2 as SASEGT. V lost 2 bases to trimming and J lost 2 bases; unmatched junction nucleotides: 10. This CDR3 region has 18 residues. The CDR3 DNA sequence: TGTGCCAGCAGTGAAATAGCGGGGGCCTCCGGGCCCTACAATGAGCAGTTCTTC. It specifies CASSEIAGASGPYNEQFF.